This T cell receptor beta chain was identified in a study of human T cells and chemical hapten exposure. Study as a whole: The sensitizer, 2% DPC, was used on around 2 cm by around 2 cm of upper inner arm skin. Study-level points and caveats: Expanded TCR sets contained significantly more large CDR3 similarity clusters than controls.

This clonotype was seen a few times. Its antigen is not known. Time point indicated: patch test 1, 2 weeks after DPC sensitization. Treatment indicated: therapeutic diphenylcyclopropenone sensitization with weekly scalp DPC. V dropped 1 base and J dropped 4; count of bases not matched to a gene: 4. Germline V CDR1 and CDR2: DFQATT, SNEGSKA (reference sequence). The CDR3 sequence is 15 residues long. TCRdb recomputed calls from the RACE reads with MiXCR, one row per CDR3 protein. This sample has about 340,000 distinct CDR3 sequences; 5.5% to 8% occur once, and the top ten carry more than 7%. The receptor was isolated from a woman aged 18-29 years with alopecia areata. Some clones in this sample may be carry-over from other donors' samples. Sequencing was performed on whole blood, taken in connection with sensitization to the hapten diphenylcyclopropenone (DPC). The chain combines TRBV20-1 with TRBJ1-6; 7 nucleotides match TRBD1. CDR3 bases: TGCAGTGCTAGAGTTAGGGGGCGATATAATTCACCCCTCCACTTT. Its translation: CSARVRGRYNSPLHF.